This TCR beta chain was captured in a study of cytomegalovirus exposure and HLA in healthy donors. Both 60 Vbeta primers and 13 Jbeta primers went into the PCR. Sequencing was performed with immunoSEQ multiplex PCR; in TCRdb, only in-frame clones are kept and a portion is missing. The data hold 70,000 to 95,000 clones, with roughly 76% observed a single time. Comments on this clone: Its specificity is not known.

Trimming at V came to 4 bases and at J to 2 bases, leaving 11 bases not matched to a gene. CDR1 SGHDT and CDR2 YYEEEE come from the germline V gene. CDR3 length equals 16 residues. Overall study results and limits: Highest at DRB1 and lowest at HLA-C, TCR association rates differed among HLA loci in a later analysis. As a later analysis showed, several of the most significant clusters appeared to be linked to common viral pathogens. There was a cluster of highly shared sequence variants that was likely a sequencing artifact. V segments that were indistinguishable, TRBV6-2 and TRBV6-3 among them, were omitted from analysis.

This receptor was obtained from a woman younger than 45 in good health and CMV-seronegative. The genes are TRBV5-6 and TRBJ1-2, with TRBD1 identical over 7 bases. The sample was PBMCs. CDR3 nucleotides: TGTGCCAGCAGCCTCAACCGACAGGGAACCAACTATGGCTACACCTTC. It is translated as CASSLNRQGTNYGYTF.